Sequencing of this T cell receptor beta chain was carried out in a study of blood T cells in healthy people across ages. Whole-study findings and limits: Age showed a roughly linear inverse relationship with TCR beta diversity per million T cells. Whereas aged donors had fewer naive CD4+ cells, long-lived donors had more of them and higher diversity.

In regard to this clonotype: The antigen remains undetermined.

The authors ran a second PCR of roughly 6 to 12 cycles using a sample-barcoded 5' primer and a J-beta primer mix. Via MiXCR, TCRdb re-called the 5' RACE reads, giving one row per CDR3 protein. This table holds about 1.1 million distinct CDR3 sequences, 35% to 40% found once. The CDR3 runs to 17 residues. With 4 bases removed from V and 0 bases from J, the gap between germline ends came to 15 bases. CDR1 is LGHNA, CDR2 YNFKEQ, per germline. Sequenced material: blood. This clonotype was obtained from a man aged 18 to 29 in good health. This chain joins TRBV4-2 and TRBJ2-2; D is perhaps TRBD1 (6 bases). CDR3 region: CASSPAPGGANTGELFF. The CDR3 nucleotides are TGTGCCAGCAGCCCCGCCCCTGGGGGCGCGAACACCGGGGAGCTGTTTTTT.